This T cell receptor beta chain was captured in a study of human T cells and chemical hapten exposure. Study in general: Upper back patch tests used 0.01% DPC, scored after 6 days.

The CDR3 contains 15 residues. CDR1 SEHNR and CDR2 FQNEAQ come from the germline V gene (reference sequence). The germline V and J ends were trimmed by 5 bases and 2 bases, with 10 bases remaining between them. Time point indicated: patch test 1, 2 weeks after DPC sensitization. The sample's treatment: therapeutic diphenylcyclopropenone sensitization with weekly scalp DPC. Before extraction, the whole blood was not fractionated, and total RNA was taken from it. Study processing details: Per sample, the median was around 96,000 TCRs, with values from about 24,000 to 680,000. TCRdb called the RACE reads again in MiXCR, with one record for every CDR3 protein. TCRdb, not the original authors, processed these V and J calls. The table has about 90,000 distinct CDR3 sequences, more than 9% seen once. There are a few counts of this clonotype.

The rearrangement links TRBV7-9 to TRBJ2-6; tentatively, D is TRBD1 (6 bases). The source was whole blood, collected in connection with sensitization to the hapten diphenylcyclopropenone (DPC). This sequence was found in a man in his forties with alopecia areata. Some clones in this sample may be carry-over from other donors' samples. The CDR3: CASSLDRTGANVLTF. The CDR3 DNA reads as TGTGCCAGCAGCCTCGACAGGACTGGGGCCAACGTCCTGACTTTC.